The text below deals with one TCR beta chain. Its antigen is unknown. No base quality information exists; no much larger clone differs at one position. CDR1 and CDR2, per the germline V gene (reference sequence), are SGHKS and YYEKEE. The CDR3 numbers 15 residues from cysteine through phenylalanine. Just CDR3 DNA is preserved here, 45 bases in frame from base 1. Trimming accounts for 2 bases at V and 0 bases at J, while the number of junction bases matched to no gene is 2. This specimen comes from a study of T cell responses to AZD1222 COVID-19 vaccine (dated by TCRdb to the early 2020s). General notes on the study: A total of approximately 240 trial participants underwent TCR sequencing, of whom roughly 210 had received two doses of AZD1222 and some 25 had received two doses of the MenACWY control vaccine. Trial participants were enrolled by age into subgroups of 18-55, 56-69 and 70-plus years, and around 150, 28 and 57 TCR-sequenced participants, respectively, were included in these subgroups. The paper as a whole reports these results and caveats: The 56-69-year group was small, and its depth increase did not reach significance, likely because of low power. Because no samples from the day 14 peak response were available, repertoires could be characterized only after the peak T cell response. Epitopes outside the regions mutated in the B.1.351 and B.1.1.7 variants were reportedly recognized by nearly half of the unique spike-specific TCRs. Participants were mostly white British and included more females than males, and it was suggested by the authors that clonal diversity may have been underestimated. Only five to seven AZD1222 recipients were SARS-CoV-2 seropositive at baseline, limiting conclusions about previously exposed vaccinees. Vaccine-associated CD4 TCRs spanned the whole spike protein, with dominant responses in regions 160-218 and 743-854. After two AZD1222 doses, both the breadth and the depth of spike-specific TCRs were significantly higher than at day 0 and than in MenACWY recipients.

The CDR3 regions of human TCRbeta chains were analyzed by immunosequencing. The original pipeline was this. Repertoire TCRs were matched against a reference library of SARS-CoV-2-specific TCRs generated with the MIRA antigen-specificity platform. Breadth was defined as the fraction of unique TCRs that were SARS-CoV-2-associated, and depth was defined as the fraction of total T cells that were SARS-CoV-2-associated. Each spike-specific TCR was assigned to its reactive spike region and to a CD4 or CD8 class using the MIRA data. Log10-transformed breadth and depth values were compared by one-way ANOVA with Sidak's multiple comparisons tests. The table was pulled from immuneACCESS by TCRdb, which kept in-frame rearrangements only. Such tables lose some clones; where checked, under half of the loss comes from unresolved V genes, and the rest has no known cause. Clone size and V and J calls were adopted from that table, with D and trimming inferred from the DNA. For this sample the table gives fewer than 90,000 clones, of which 70% to 90% were detected only once. About 6% of the sample is taken by the ten largest.

In the paper's terms, the time point label means: about 28 days (+/-7) after the second vaccine dose. AZD1222 recipients with second doses at about 4 weeks or about 12 weeks were pooled, because spike-specific TCR depth and breadth did not differ between schedules. Samples from vaccinated people were obtained from the UK trials COV001 and COV002, which included a single-blind randomized controlled phase 2/3 trial of AZD1222 (ChAdOx1 nCoV-19) in healthy adults. Trial participant PBMC samples were collected at day 0 and day 28 after the second dose for TCRbeta chain sequencing. The TCR sequence derives from an adult who received the AZD1222 COVID-19 vaccine. This sequence uses TRBV5-5 and TRBJ2-7; TRBD2 lines up with 10 middle nucleotides. The material was peripheral blood, obtained 28 days after the second AZD1222 dose. The CDR3 reads as follows: CASSLLAGRSYEQYF. The DNA sequence is TGTGCCAGCAGCTTACTAGCGGGGCGCTCCTACGAGCAGTACTTC.